Below are 18 T cell receptor beta chains sequenced from a single sample in a study of T cell responses to AZD1222 COVID-19 vaccine. The method was immunoSEQ multiplex PCR; TCRdb's version includes in-frame clones alone and lacks a portion of them. Of approximately 190,000 clones in the sample, more than 75% were seen once. Sequences were derived from peripheral blood, sampled on day 0 of AZD1222 vaccination. These receptors all come from an adult in good health.

The chain carries TRBV9 and TRBJ2-1, with TRBD1 matching over 9 bases. V dropped 4 bases and J dropped 7; count of bases not matched to a gene: 9. The CDR3 totals 15 residues. Germline loops: CDR1 SGDLS, CDR2 YYNGEE. CDR3 coding DNA: TGTGCCAGCAGCCGCGGACAGGGGATGGCGAATGAGCAGTTCTTC. Amino acid sequence: CASSRGQGMANEQFF.

The V call is TRBV24-1, the J call TRBJ2-1; 11 nucleotides align to TRBD1. CDR3 size: 16 residues. Germline-derived CDR1 and CDR2 are KGHDR and SFDVKD. V gave up 4 bases and J gave up 3 bases; unmatched junction bases: 4. The CDR3 spells CATSDPGTGGYNEQFF. The CDR3 DNA follows: TGTGCCACCAGTGACCCCGGGACAGGGGGCTACAATGAGCAGTTCTTC.

The CDR3 loop reads CASSLGIGQGGTEAFF. The CDR3 DNA reads as TGTGCCAGCAGCTTAGGTATAGGACAGGGGGGGACTGAAGCTTTCTTT. This sequence joins TRBV7-8 and TRBJ1-1, with 10 bases lining up with TRBD1. The V gene's germline CDR1 is SGHVS and CDR2 FQNEAQ. The junction had 7 bases not matched to a gene; V was cut back by 1 base and J by 5 bases. The CDR3 spans 16 residues.

This clone has just one count. The CDR3 DNA sequence: TGTGCCAGCAGCTTAGTTCAAAGGGGGCTCGAGCAGTACTTC. It is translated as CASSLVQRGLEQYF. The V call is TRBV7-2, the J call TRBJ2-7, with 7 bases that match TRBD1. Losses at the gene ends were 1 base for V and 6 bases for J; bases not matched to a gene: 6. Germline lookup yields CDR1 SGHTA and CDR2 FQGNSA. The CDR3 contains 14 residues.

The sample holds one count of this clone. This sequence joins TRBV19 and TRBJ2-1; 9 nucleotides align to TRBD2. CDR1 is LNHDA, CDR2 SQIVND, per germline (reference sequence). J gave up 10 bases and V 3 bases, and 10 bases lay outside the gene matches. The CDR3 has 15 amino acids. Written as DNA, the CDR3 is TGTGCCAGTAGTATCCCAGCGGGAGGTCTGAGGGAGCAGTTCTTC. Protein sequence: CASSIPAGGLREQFF.

This clone was seen a single time. The CDR3 reads CASSRTPTEAFF. The CDR3 DNA sequence: TGTGCCAGCAGCCGGACACCCACTGAAGCTTTCTTT. The chain carries TRBV11-2 and TRBJ1-1; a possible D gene is TRBD1 (5 bases). The germline V gene has CDR1 SGHAT and CDR2 FQNNGV. The CDR3 has 12 residues. V lost 5 bases and J lost 4, with 8 bases in between. Together with reference TRBV11-2 and TRBJ1-1, the CDR3 gives the full variable domain: EAGVAQSPRYKIIEKRQSVAFWCNPISGHATLYWYQQILGQGPKLLIQFQNNGVVDDSQLPKDRFSAERLKGVDSTLKIQPAKLEDSAVYLCASSRTPTEAFFGQGTRLTVV.

The gene calls are TRBV19 and TRBJ1-5, with D maybe TRBD1 (5 bases). The V gene lost 8 bases and the J gene lost 0 bases, with 14 bases spanning the gap. The CDR3 loop spans 15 amino acids. The V gene's germline CDR1 is LNHDA and CDR2 SQIVND (reference sequence). For the CDR3, the DNA is TGTGCCAGTTCCAGGACACCTTATAGCAATCAGCCCCAGCATTTT. Translating it yields CASSRTPYSNQPQHF.

V is TRBV14 and J is TRBJ2-2, with D hard to call. The CDR3 length is 16 residues. Trimming pared 4 bases from V and 3 bases from J, leaving 15 bases between. CDR1 and CDR2 from the germline V gene are SGHDN and FVKESK. This CDR3 reads CASSRTKNSHTGELFF. The DNA for the CDR3 is TGTGCCAGCAGCCGGACGAAAAACAGCCACACCGGGGAGCTGTTTTTT.

This chain links TRBV12-3 or TRBV12-4 with TRBJ2-7; no definite D call. CDR3 size: 12 residues. V lost 2 bases and J 9 bases, leaving 11 bases between the germline ends. CDR3 bases: TGTGCCAGCAGTTTAAGTGGGCTCGGGCAGTACTTC. Protein sequence: CASSLSGLGQYF.

This sequence joins TRBV7-9 and TRBJ1-6; 7 positions match TRBD1. The CDR3 extends over 16 amino acids. Germline V gives CDR1 SEHNR, CDR2 FQNEAQ (reference sequence). Unmatched junction bases numbered 6, after V lost 5 bases and J lost 2 bases. The CDR3 region has the DNA TGTGCCAGCAGCAGAAGCGGGACAGCCTATAATTCACCCCTCCACTTT. This sequence encodes CASSRSGTAYNSPLHF.

J is TRBJ1-2 and V is TRBV10-3, with TRBD1 as a possible D gene (6 bases). CDR3 length equals 14 residues. V lost 4 bases and J lost 1, with 10 bases in between. Germline CDR1 reads ENHRY; CDR2 reads SYGVKD. In nucleotides, the CDR3 is TGTGCCATCAGTGGGACAGCTGATAACTATGGCTACACCTTC. Protein: CAISGTADNYGYTF.

V and J are TRBV20-1 and TRBJ1-1, with D hard to call. The CDR3 spans 16 residues. Between the trimmed V and J ends, which lost 3 bases and 2 bases, there was a span of 19 bases. Per germline, CDR1 DFQATT and CDR2 SNEGSKA (reference sequence). CDR3 sequence: CSASSPRWTANTEAFF. The CDR3 nucleotides read TGCAGTGCTAGTTCCCCCCGCTGGACCGCAAACACTGAAGCTTTCTTT.

CDR3 DNA: TGTGCCAGAACCGAATTCCGGGACAGGGAGTCCAATGAGCAGTTCTTC. This codes for CARTEFRDRESNEQFF. V is TRBV5-3 and J is TRBJ2-1, with 9 bases lining up with TRBD1. TRBV5-3 is flagged as an ORF with uncertain function. This CDR3 is built from 16 residues. Unmatched junction bases numbered 13, after V lost 6 bases and J lost 6 bases.

The CDR3, as DNA: TGTGCCAGCAGCTTAGCGGGCGGGGGGGCTGAGGAGCAGTACTTC. This encodes CASSLAGGGAEEQYF. V gene TRBV7-8 combines with J gene TRBJ2-7; 9 nucleotides line up with TRBD2. With V trimmed by 0 bases and J by 7 bases, 7 bases remained unmatched. This CDR3 contains 15 residues. Germline lookup yields CDR1 SGHVS and CDR2 FQNEAQ.

This chain connects TRBV10-3 to TRBJ1-1; TRBD1 agrees at 10 bases. This CDR3 has 15 residues. V shed 6 bases, J shed 2 bases, and the junction held 6 bases outside the gene matches. Germline CDR1 and CDR2: ENHRY and SYGVKD. The CDR3 is CAISPATGGNTEAFF. CDR3 coding DNA: TGTGCCATCAGCCCCGCGACAGGGGGCAACACTGAAGCTTTCTTT.

This clone was found once. The chain couples TRBV6-2 or TRBV6-3 to TRBJ2-1; TRBD2 matches at 11 bases. CDR1 and CDR2 (germline): MNHEY, SVGEGT. The V and J ends lost 5 bases and 2 bases, in that order; junction bases with no gene match: 2. This CDR3 has 15 residues. This chain's CDR3 is CASSRSGGAYNEQFF. The CDR3 DNA is TGTGCCAGCAGTCGTAGCGGGGGGGCCTACAATGAGCAGTTCTTC.

V and J are TRBV4-1 and TRBJ1-6; 10 nucleotides line up with TRBD1. The germline gives CDR1 MGHRA, CDR2 YSYEKL. The ends lost 3 bases at V and 5 bases at J; junction bases unmatched: 10. The CDR3 contains 18 residues. The CDR3 loop reads CASSHAKHDRGHNSPLHF. The DNA for the CDR3 is TGCGCCAGCAGCCACGCAAAACACGACAGGGGGCATAATTCACCCCTCCACTTT.

V gene TRBV7-2 combines with J gene TRBJ1-1; D might be TRBD1 (6 bases). The germline V and J ends were trimmed by 5 bases and 2 bases, with 12 bases remaining between them. The CDR3 contains 14 residues. Germline V gene sequence: CDR1 SGHTA, CDR2 FQGNSA. The CDR3 DNA reads TGTGCCAGCAGCCCAGGGGCGGGAAACACTGAAGCTTTCTTT. Its translation: CASSPGAGNTEAFF.